A single sample is the source of the 5 T cell receptor beta chains below, sequenced in a study of T cell responses to AZD1222 COVID-19 vaccine. Clones were read by immunoSEQ multiplex PCR, and TCRdb kept only the in-frame ones, dropping some. Here the sample spans roughly 180,000 clones, 85% to 95% being singletons. The material was peripheral blood, obtained on day 0 of AZD1222 vaccination. The receptor set was obtained from an adult in good health.

The chain is built from TRBV5-1 and TRBJ2-1; 8 nucleotides line up with TRBD2. Germline values: CDR1 SGHRS, CDR2 YFSETQ. This CDR3 is 16 amino acids long. The J segment lost 1 base and the V segment lost 3 bases, leaving 6 bases of the junction unmatched. CDR3 protein: CASSWGKRESYNEQFF. CDR3 DNA: TGCGCCAGCAGCTGGGGGAAGCGGGAGTCCTACAATGAGCAGTTCTTC. Together with reference TRBV5-1 and TRBJ2-1, the CDR3 gives the full variable domain: KAGVTQTPRYLIKTRGQQVTLSCSPISGHRSVSWYQQTPGQGLQFLFEYFSETQRNKGNFPGRFSGRQFSNSRSEMNVSTLELGDSALYLCASSWGKRESYNEQFFGPGTRLTVL.

For the CDR3, the DNA is TGTGCCAGCAGCCACAAGACAGGGGGGAACACTGAAGCTTTCTTT. It yields the protein CASSHKTGGNTEAFF. The rearrangement joins TRBV5-4 to TRBJ1-1; 9 nucleotides line up with TRBD1. V dropped 4 bases and J dropped 1; count of bases not matched to a gene: 5. The CDR3 runs to 15 residues. Germline CDR1 and CDR2: SGHNT and YYREEE (reference sequence).

This chain joins TRBV4-3 and TRBJ1-1; tentative D call: TRBD1 (5 bases). Germline V CDR1 and CDR2: LGHNA, YSLEER. This CDR3 comprises 18 residues. Trimming pared 1 base from V and 3 bases from J, leaving 21 bases between. The CDR3, as DNA: TGCGCCAGCAGCCAAGGAACTGGGACCCTCTCGGTGGACACTGAAGCTTTCTTT. It encodes CASSQGTGTLSVDTEAFF.

The V call is TRBV11-3, the J call TRBJ1-1, with TRBD1 identical over 7 bases. The CDR3 consists of 14 residues. Trimming took 4 bases from V and 4 from J; bases not matched to a gene: 6. The germline CDR1 and CDR2 sequences are SGHNT and YENEEA. The CDR3 protein is CASSSNRGSTEAFF. The CDR3 nucleotides are TGTGCCAGCAGCTCAAACAGGGGTAGCACTGAAGCTTTCTTT.

CDR3 sequence: CASSLAIGPVGDTQYF. The CDR3 DNA is TGCGCCAGCAGCTTGGCCATCGGGCCCGTCGGGGATACGCAGTATTTT. The V gene is TRBV5-1, the J gene TRBJ2-3, with D unresolved. The CDR3 has 16 residues. Looked up from germline, CDR1 is SGHRS and CDR2 is YFSETQ. V lost 0 bases, J lost 6 bases, and 17 bases lay in between.